Sequencing of this T cell receptor (beta chain) was carried out in a study of CD8+ T cells in alopecia areata. Study summary: Tofacitinib ran 6 to 18 months, followed by 6 months off drug. Regarding the study as a whole: Clonality exceeded that of normal scalp in lesional scalp, most notably in alopecia totalis/universalis.

For this clone: The antigen is not known.

Extracted RNA was reverse transcribed, and the resulting cDNA served as sequencing template. Here immunoSEQ multiplex PCR was the method, and the copy in TCRdb shows in-frame clones only, minus some. The sample lists under 75,000 clones, about 45% occurring once. This CDR3 region has 10 residues. The ends were cut back, 6 bases at V and 10 bases at J, with 7 bases in the middle. The germline CDR1 and CDR2 sequences are MNHEY and SMNVEV (reference sequence). V is TRBV27 and J is TRBJ2-1; unclear D gene. The receptor was derived from a human donor with alopecia areata. This sample comprised CD8+ T cells sorted from blood, obtained at week 0. The CDR3 protein is CASRGGEQFF. The CDR3 DNA is TGTGCCAGCAGGGGTGGCGAGCAGTTCTTC.